The clone carrying this T cell receptor (beta chain) was seen ten or more times. Its antigen is still unknown. The sample originates from a study of regulatory T cells in long-lasting Graves disease. Documented time point: newly diagnosed GD, antithyroid drugs for less than 3 months. Generation of the TCR library employed RNA extracted from PBMCs. With iRepertoire HTBI primers and Arm-PCR of CDR3 regions, TCR beta libraries were built. Original processing methods: The samples yielded roughly 60 TRBV and roughly 15 TRBJ segments. TCRdb passed the multiplex PCR reads through MiXCR, listing each CDR3 protein once. The V and J calls, along with clone size, are taken from TCRdb and not from the paper's own processing. The data show around 450,000 distinct CDR3 sequences, roughly 17% seen once. Trimming removed 7 bases at V and 3 bases at J, with 12 bases between. The CDR3 runs to 13 residues. Study outcomes and limitations: Study was limited to peripheral blood, excluding thyroid tissue.

The same sample was also studied in work on T cells in Graves' hyperthyroidism and ophthalmopathy. According to that study: A 13 V-J model separated ophthalmopathy from stable hyperthyroidism.

The receptor comes from a man in his forties or fifties with Graves disease. The chain carries TRBV12-3 or TRBV12-4 and TRBJ1-2; D may be TRBD1 (5 bases). The sequencing used peripheral blood mononuclear cells (PBMCs), collected at new diagnosis, from a patient treated with antithyroid drugs. In nucleotides, the CDR3 is TGTGCCAGCACCCTACGGGGCGACTATGGCTACACCTTC. Translated, it gives CASTLRGDYGYTF.